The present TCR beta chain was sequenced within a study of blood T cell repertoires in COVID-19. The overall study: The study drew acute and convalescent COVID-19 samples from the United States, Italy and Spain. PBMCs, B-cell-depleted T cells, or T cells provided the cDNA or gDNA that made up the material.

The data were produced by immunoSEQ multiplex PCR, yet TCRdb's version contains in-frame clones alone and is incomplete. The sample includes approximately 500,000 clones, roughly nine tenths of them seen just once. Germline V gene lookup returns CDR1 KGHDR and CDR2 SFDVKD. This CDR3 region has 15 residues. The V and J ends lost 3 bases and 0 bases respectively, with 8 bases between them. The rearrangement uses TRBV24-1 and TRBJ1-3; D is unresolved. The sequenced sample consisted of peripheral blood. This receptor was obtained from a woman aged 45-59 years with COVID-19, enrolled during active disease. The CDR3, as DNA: TGTGCCACCAGTGATAACCTGAGCTCTGGAAACACCATATATTTT. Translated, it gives CATSDNLSSGNTIYF.